A single T cell receptor beta chain is shown here with its context. What it binds is not known. The data are from a study of radiotherapy plus CTLA-4 blockade in lung cancer. As for the study in general: Objective response was observed in around a sixth of patients, and disease control in roughly 33%.

This CDR3 has 14 amino acids. From germline, CDR1 is SGHRS and CDR2 YFSETQ. V lost 0 bases, J lost 2 bases, and 7 bases lay in between. Method: immunoSEQ multiplex PCR; TCRdb's copy keeps in-frame clones and lacks some. Among over 100,000 clones, roughly 80% were seen once, and the ten largest hold about 3.3%. The study, taken as a whole, reports: Early blood T cell clone dynamics reportedly forecast response best, with interferon-beta.

The specimen was peripheral blood, collected from a patient treated with radiotherapy plus ipilimumab. This rearrangement joins TRBV5-1 to TRBJ2-3; no reliable D call. The sequence was collected from a human donor with non-small cell lung cancer that progressed on radiotherapy plus ipilimumab. Some clones in this sample may be carry-over from other donors' samples. CDR3 bases: TGCGCCAGCAGCTTGGGCCAGACCACAGATACGCAGTATTTT. Amino acids: CASSLGQTTDTQYF.